This TCR beta chain was observed in a study of blood T cell repertoires in COVID-19. Study-level information: The United States, Italy and Spain provided the acute and convalescent COVID-19 samples.

Authors' methods: Estimates of nucleated cell counts were drawn from the amplification of reference gene primers. Here immunoSEQ multiplex PCR was the method, and the copy in TCRdb shows in-frame clones only, minus some. That table is the source of V, J and clone size, and D and trimming were worked out from the DNA. Among approximately 270,000 clones listed, approximately 86% were seen once. The CDR3 length is 16 residues. V was trimmed by 1 base and J by 4 bases, leaving 16 bases between them. The germline V gene has CDR1 LGHDT and CDR2 YNNKEL (reference sequence). Patients in Seattle were enrolled during active infection, then followed longitudinally.

The TCR comes from a human donor with COVID-19, enrolled during active disease. The donor label of this sample is uncertain. This sequence joins TRBV3-1 (or the pseudogene TRBV3-2) and TRBJ1-1, with D possibly TRBD1 on 6 matching bases. Sample: peripheral blood. CDR3 loop: CASSQGGRGRGTEAFF. Written as DNA, the CDR3 is TGTGCCAGCAGCCAAGGGGGCAGGGGTAGGGGCACTGAAGCTTTCTTT.